This T cell receptor beta chain was identified during a study of OX40 agonist ivuxolimab in advanced cancers. The study, taken as a whole, reports: Low clonal expansion, among the lowest seen, marked partial responders at 0.1-3.0 mg/kg.

Samples of blood were obtained at baseline, on cycle 4 day 1, and on cycle 7 day 1. The data were produced by immunoSEQ multiplex PCR, yet TCRdb's version contains in-frame clones alone and is incomplete. The data show 90,000 to 100,000 clones, roughly 83% seen once. This CDR3 region has 12 residues. V lost 1 base and J 5 bases, leaving 5 bases between the germline ends. The germline CDR1 and CDR2 sequences are SGHTA and FQGNSA. A word on this clone: Antigen unknown.

The sample consisted of CD4+ or CD8+ T cells sorted from blood, taken in a trial of the OX40 agonist ivuxolimab. The clonotype originates from an adult with an advanced solid tumor such as melanoma, head and neck, liver or kidney cancer. This rearrangement joins TRBV7-2 to TRBJ1-2; D is unresolved. The CDR3: CASSLVQYGYTF. CDR3 in DNA: TGTGCCAGCAGCTTAGTACAGTATGGCTACACCTTC.